Listed here are 16 T cell receptor beta chains from one sample, sequenced in a study of cytomegalovirus exposure and HLA in healthy donors (dated by TCRdb to about 2017). Libraries were prepared through the immunoSEQ multiplex PCR assay. For the multiplex PCR, a mixture combining 60 forward primers for TCR Vbeta segments and 13 reverse primers for TCR Jbeta segments was used. TCRdb took over this immuneACCESS table, retaining in-frame rearrangements with V and J assigned. Such tables are incomplete; in checked studies, under half of the missing clones stem from an unresolved V gene, and the remainder is unexplained. Counted in this sample were about 160,000 clones; 87% of them appeared once. In total, the top ten clones hold more than 0.7% of the sample. The sample comprised PBMCs. These receptors originate from a woman aged 25 to 39 in good health and CMV-seronegative.

The gene calls are TRBV2 and TRBJ1-4; D may be TRBD1 (6 bases). The CDR3 is 16 amino acids. From germline, CDR1 is SNHLY and CDR2 FYNNEI. Between the trimmed V and J ends, which lost 5 bases and 0 bases, there was a span of 13 bases. The CDR3 reads CASSPTRGPTNEKLFF. CDR3 coding DNA: TGTGCCAGCAGTCCGACCAGGGGTCCAACTAATGAAAAACTGTTTTTT. The entire variable domain, with the rest obtained from reference TRBV2 and TRBJ1-4, is as follows: EPEVTQTPSHQVTQMGQEVILRCVPISNHLYFYWYRQILGQKVEFLVSFYNNEISEKSEIFDDQFSVERPDGSNFTLKIRSTKLEDSAMYFCASSPTRGPTNEKLFFGSGTQLSVL.

V and J are TRBV6-5 and TRBJ2-7, with 7 positions matching TRBD1. Germline V gene data show CDR1 as MNHEY and CDR2 as SVGAGI. There are 15 residues in the CDR3. The junction had 11 bases not matched to a gene; V was cut back by 7 bases and J by 2 bases. The CDR3 here is CASKIYRDSPYEQYF. In nucleotides, the CDR3 is TGTGCCAGCAAAATCTACCGGGACAGTCCCTACGAGCAGTACTTC.

V gene TRBV5-1 combines with J gene TRBJ1-4, with D perhaps TRBD1 (5 bases). CDR1 and CDR2 (germline): SGHRS, YFSETQ. Trimming pared 2 bases from V and 5 bases from J, leaving 16 bases between. The CDR3 runs 16 residues. DNA of the CDR3: TGCGCCAGCAGCTTATCGACAGCCCGCCCCAATGAAAAACTGTTTTTT. As protein: CASSLSTARPNEKLFF.

This clone was observed once. The chain couples TRBV4-1 to TRBJ2-7; 7 bases agree with TRBD1. This CDR3 is 14 amino acids long. From germline, CDR1 is MGHRA and CDR2 YSYEKL. V trimming: 2 bases; J trimming: 3 bases; junction bases outside the gene matches: 4. In DNA, the CDR3 is TGCGCCAGCAGCCAACCTAGGGACAGCTACGAGCAGTACTTC. Protein product: CASSQPRDSYEQYF.

The chain has TRBV6-5 and TRBJ2-5, with a weak D call TRBD1 (6 bases). The end of the DNA is better explained by TRBJ2-7, so the J call may be wrong. CDR3 length: 14 residues. Germline V gene sequence: CDR1 MNHEY, CDR2 SVGAGI. CDR3 sequence: CASEDRRSSYEQYF. DNA for the CDR3: TGTGCCAGCGAAGACAGGCGGAGCTCCTACGAGCAGTACTTC.

This chain connects TRBV6-5 to TRBJ1-6, with D tentatively TRBD1 (5 bases). Germline CDR1 is MNHEY and CDR2 is SVGAGI. The CDR3 is 15 residues long. V shed 2 bases and J shed 10 bases, with 15 bases lying between them. The CDR3 DNA sequence: TGTGCCAGCAGTTACCTAACGGGACTGGGGTCACCCCTCCACTTT. It yields the protein CASSYLTGLGSPLHF.

The V gene is TRBV5-1, the J gene TRBJ1-2; 9 positions agree with TRBD1. With V trimmed by 0 bases and J by 3 bases, 6 bases remained unmatched. The CDR3 length is 16 residues. The V gene's germline CDR1 is SGHRS and CDR2 YFSETQ. The DNA for the CDR3 is TGCGCCAGCAGCTTGGAGGGGACAGGGACCCACTATGGCTACACCTTC. It is translated as CASSLEGTGTHYGYTF. Variable domain in full (rest from reference TRBV5-1 and TRBJ1-2): KAGVTQTPRYLIKTRGQQVTLSCSPISGHRSVSWYQQTPGQGLQFLFEYFSETQRNKGNFPGRFSGRQFSNSRSEMNVSTLELGDSALYLCASSLEGTGTHYGYTFGSGTRLTVV.

This clone appeared a few times. This chain uses TRBV27 with TRBJ1-1, with unresolved D. There are 16 residues in the CDR3. Germline CDR1 reads MNHEY; CDR2 reads SMNVEV (reference sequence). V was trimmed by 3 bases and J by 0 bases, leaving 14 bases between them. CDR3 DNA sequence: TGTGCCAGCAGTTTCCGAGCGGCAGGCTTGAACACTGAAGCTTTCTTT. Amino acid sequence: CASSFRAAGLNTEAFF.

The chain is built from TRBV2 and TRBJ1-4; tentatively, D is TRBD1 (6 bases). Trimming removed 6 bases from V and 8 bases from J, with 13 bases in between. This CDR3 spans 13 amino acids. CDR1 is SNHLY, CDR2 FYNNEI, per germline. The CDR3 protein is CASSTGTSEKLFF. In DNA form, the CDR3 reads TGTGCCAGCAGCACAGGGACCAGCGAAAAACTGTTTTTT.

V is TRBV4-2 and J is TRBJ2-3; 8 bases match TRBD1. The V and J ends lost 5 bases and 0 bases, in that order; junction bases with no gene match: 13. CDR3 length: 18 amino acids. CDR1 and CDR2 from the germline V gene are LGHNA and YNFKEQ. The CDR3 nucleotides are TGTGCCAGCAGCAAGCGGCTCGTGACAGGGGTAAGCACAGATACGCAGTATTTT. It encodes CASSKRLVTGVSTDTQYF.

The chain recombines TRBV6-5 with TRBJ1-5; 9 bases fit TRBD1. The CDR3 spans 15 residues. CDR1 and CDR2 from the germline V gene are MNHEY and SVGAGI. V was pared by 6 bases and J by 5 bases, with 8 bases of the junction left unmatched. CDR3 region: CASRTGQGKDQPQHF. The CDR3 DNA reads TGTGCCAGCAGGACGGGACAGGGCAAGGATCAGCCCCAGCATTTT.

The chain links TRBV15 to TRBJ1-1; D is undetermined. The ends were cut back, 3 bases at V and 3 bases at J, with 8 bases in the middle. CDR1 is LNHNV, CDR2 YYDKDF, per germline (reference sequence). This CDR3 has 13 amino acids. Written as DNA, the CDR3 is TGTGCCACCAGCAGGCGGTGGGACACTGAAGCTTTCTTT. Encoded protein: CATSRRWDTEAFF.

This clone was seen just once. The chain has TRBV9 and TRBJ2-7; possible D gene TRBD1, 6 bases. In germline, CDR1 is SGDLS, CDR2 YYNGEE. The CDR3 length is 13 residues. The CDR3: CASGRGISYEQYF. The DNA for the CDR3 is TGTGCGTCAGGTAGGGGGATCTCCTACGAGCAGTACTTC.

The rearrangement links TRBV6-4 to TRBJ1-1; D is undetermined. This CDR3 contains 15 residues. The germline V gene has CDR1 MRHNA and CDR2 SNTAGT. V gave up 6 bases and J gave up 3 bases, with 17 bases separating them. The CDR3 spells CASSEDGGKDTEAFF. CDR3 nucleotide sequence: TGTGCCAGCAGCGAGGACGGAGGGAAGGACACTGAAGCTTTCTTT.

This clone was found once. This chain uses TRBV5-6 with TRBJ2-7; 11 bases map to TRBD1. CDR1 is SGHDT, CDR2 YYEEEE, per germline. The CDR3 contains 14 residues. V was pared by 3 bases and J by 5 bases, with 4 bases of the junction left unmatched. The CDR3 coding sequence is TGTGCCAGCAGCTGGGGACAGGGGGTCCACGAGCAGTACTTC. As protein: CASSWGQGVHEQYF.

The chain recombines TRBV7-8 with TRBJ2-7; a possible D gene is TRBD2 (7 bases). This CDR3 is built from 15 residues. The germline CDR1 and CDR2 sequences are SGHVS and FQNEAQ. V was pared by 1 base and J by 1 base, with 11 bases between. As DNA, the CDR3 is TGTGCCAGCAGCTTAGTGGGGGGGCCATCCTACGAGCAGTACTTC. It is translated as CASSLVGGPSYEQYF.